This T cell receptor (beta chain) was documented in a study of vaccination and CD4 T cells after COVID-19. Study as a whole: Between diagnosis and the drawing of post-COVID samples lay a median roughly 91 days (range 35 to 161).

Indicated treatment: roughly 11-day PBMC culture with coronavirus spike peptide pools or control peptides (ViraFEST assay). Details on this clonotype: Its antigen remains unidentified.

Sequencing of cultured CD4+ T cell DNA used the Oncomine TCR Beta short-read assay. Each CDR3 protein gets one entry after TCRdb re-called the PCR reads with MiXCR. The sample records under 11,000 distinct CDR3 sequences, approximately 53% being singletons. The study's findings and limits: The study sampled relatively few convalescent patients and omitted early post-infection timepoints. Spike mono-reactivity was found in 304 of the 307 vaccine-specific clones identified in convalescent patients. It was observed that, in convalescent patients, a median about 90% of reactive clones arose only post-vaccination.

The clonotype originates from a human donor who had recovered from COVID-19. Sample: CD4+ T cells from blood, cultured in vitro.

DNA for the CDR3: TGCAGTGCTTCCGGGGGGCAGATAGATACGCAGTATTTT. Translation: CSASGGQIDTQYF. This chain joins TRBV20-1 and TRBJ2-3; D might be TRBD2 (7 bases). The CDR3 totals 13 residues. Germline loops: CDR1 DFQATT, CDR2 SNEGSKA (reference sequence). V was cut by 5 bases and J by 5 bases, with 14 bases left in between.